The 31 T cell receptor beta chains reported below all come from one sample, sequenced in a study of T cells in Graves' hyperthyroidism and ophthalmopathy. Using RNA transcripts as the source, TCR beta CDR3 regions were amplified. Using the HTBI primer set, a first-round RT-PCR was run on the TCR CDR3. TCRdb re-called the multiplex PCR reads through MiXCR, storing one row per CDR3 protein. The table lists under 400,000 distinct CDR3 sequences, 15% to 20% of them singletons. The source material was blood. The source of these receptors is a woman aged 40 to 50 with Graves' ophthalmopathy.

This clonotype came up many times. This sequence joins TRBV12-3 or TRBV12-4 and TRBJ2-5; 10 nucleotides match TRBD2. V lost 10 bases, J lost 5 bases, and 10 bases stayed unmatched. The CDR3 has 14 amino acids. This chain's CDR3 is CATMSGRAGETQYF. As DNA, the CDR3 is TGTGCCACCATGAGCGGGAGGGCTGGGGAGACCCAGTACTTC.

This chain joins TRBV12-3 or TRBV12-4 and TRBJ2-7; 11 bases line up with TRBD2. V was clipped by 5 bases and J by 0 bases; unmatched bases: 3. The CDR3 extends over 15 amino acids. The chain's CDR3 is CASSPGLAVSYEQYF. In nucleotides, the CDR3 is TGTGCCAGCAGTCCGGGACTAGCGGTCTCCTACGAGCAGTACTTC.

CDR3 DNA: TGTGCCACAAAGGGGGCAGGGAGTCAGCCCCAGCATTTT. Translating it yields CATKGAGSQPQHF. V gene TRBV24-1 combines with J gene TRBJ1-5, with 7 bases aligning to TRBD1. CDR3 length: 13 amino acids. After removal of 10 bases from V and 6 bases from J, the junction contained 8 bases not matched to a gene. Germline V gene data show CDR1 as KGHDR and CDR2 as SFDVKD.

The sample holds many counts of this clonotype. V and J are TRBV10-3 and TRBJ1-5, with no clear D. The CDR3 is 13 amino acids. V lost 4 bases and J 3 bases, leaving 7 bases between the germline ends. Looked up from germline, CDR1 is ENHRY and CDR2 is SYGVKD. CDR3 nucleotides: TGTGCCATCAGTGCCGACATCAATCAGCCCCAGCATTTT. Amino acid sequence: CAISADINQPQHF.

This clonotype was seen repeatedly, ten times or more. This chain links TRBV30 with TRBJ1-1, with D possibly TRBD1 on 5 matching bases. Per the germline V gene, CDR1 is GTSNPN and CDR2 is SVGIG (reference sequence). The V gene lost 4 bases and the J gene lost 8 bases, with 20 bases spanning the gap. The CDR3 extends over 14 amino acids. The CDR3 is CAWTLGTISSEAFF. In nucleotides, the CDR3 is TGTGCCTGGACCCTGGGGACGATTTCTTCGGAAGCTTTCTTT.

This clonotype was seen only a few times. This chain joins TRBV14 and TRBJ1-6; the match to TRBD1 covers 8 bases. V was clipped by 4 bases and J by 10 bases; unmatched bases: 6. CDR1 SGHDN and CDR2 FVKESK come from the germline V gene. The CDR3 spans 14 residues. The chain's CDR3 is CASSRGQGYSPLHF. Here the CDR3 DNA reads TGTGCCAGCAGCCGCGGACAGGGTTACTCACCCCTCCACTTT.

This clonotype has only a few counts. The genes are TRBV6-2 or TRBV6-3 and TRBJ2-4; weak D call: TRBD1 (5 bases). V lost 6 bases and J 7 bases, leaving 16 bases between the germline ends. The germline V gene encodes CDR1 MNHEY and CDR2 SVGEGT. CDR3 size: 14 residues. CDR3 protein: CASSRQLVGNIQYF. The CDR3, as DNA: TGTGCCAGCAGCAGACAGCTTGTTGGCAACATTCAGTACTTC.

This clonotype was observed at least ten times. The chain links TRBV3-1 to TRBJ1-1; D unclear. The germline gives CDR1 LGHDT, CDR2 YNNKEL (reference sequence). Trimming took off 1 base at V and 1 base at J, with 10 bases between the two ends. There are 15 residues in the CDR3. CDR3 amino acids: CASSQAQTSNTEAFF. The CDR3 bases are TGTGCCAGCAGCCAAGCCCAGACATCGAACACTGAAGCTTTCTTT.

The table lists this clonotype with many counts. This chain connects TRBV9 to TRBJ1-1; 8 nucleotides align to TRBD1. The CDR3 sequence is 14 residues long. Trimming at V came to 5 bases and at J to 2 bases, leaving 5 bases not matched to a gene. Germline lookup yields CDR1 SGDLS and CDR2 YYNGEE. Written as DNA, the CDR3 is TGTGCCAGCAGTCTCAGGGGGCACAACACTGAAGCTTTCTTT. Its protein is CASSLRGHNTEAFF.

At least ten counts were recorded for this clonotype. The V call is TRBV6-1, the J call TRBJ1-1, with D hard to call. Trimming left V 3 bases short and J 6 bases short, with 2 bases between. Germline-derived CDR1 and CDR2 are MNHNS and SASEGT. The CDR3 totals 10 residues. The CDR3 here is CASSEAEAFF. The CDR3 nucleotides are TGTGCCAGCAGTGAGGCTGAAGCTTTCTTT.

This clonotype was seen at least ten times. The DNA of the CDR3 is TGTGCCAGCAGCTTAGCGGGCATGGGACAGATACCCTACGAGCAGTACTTC. Protein sequence: CASSLAGMGQIPYEQYF. This rearrangement joins TRBV11-1 to TRBJ2-7; 7 bases align to TRBD1. Germline values: CDR1 SGHAT, CDR2 FQDESV (reference sequence). V shed 0 bases and J 2 bases; nucleotides not matched to a gene: 10. The CDR3 covers 17 residues.

The table lists this clonotype with many counts. The chain links TRBV6-5 to TRBJ1-1; tentatively, D is TRBD1 (6 bases). Germline V gives CDR1 MNHEY, CDR2 SVGAGI. The V end was cut by 3 bases, the J end by 2 bases, with 13 bases between. CDR3 length: 15 residues. The CDR3 sequence: CASSYGGLVNTEAFF. The CDR3 region has the DNA TGTGCCAGCAGTTATGGGGGGCTGGTAAACACTGAAGCTTTCTTT.

V is TRBV6-2 or TRBV6-3 and J is TRBJ2-7; D unresolved. Germline V gene data show CDR1 as MNHEY and CDR2 as SVGEGT. Trimming removed 6 bases at V and 0 bases at J, with 21 bases between. The CDR3 contains 17 residues. Here the CDR3 DNA reads TGTGCCAGCAGACTGACGCCGGGCAGATTAACCTCCTACGAGCAGTACTTC. It is translated as CASRLTPGRLTSYEQYF.

This clonotype has a count of ten or more. The V call is TRBV12-3 or TRBV12-4, the J call TRBJ1-1; perhaps TRBD1 as D (6 bases). CDR3 length: 14 amino acids. The V end was cut by 8 bases, the J end by 2 bases, with 15 bases between. The CDR3 bases are TGTGCCAGCTCTCAAGGGACACACAACACTGAAGCTTTCTTT. It encodes CASSQGTHNTEAFF.

This clonotype was recorded many times. The CDR3 bases are TGCGCCAGCAGTGAGGGCAGAGAGACCCAGTACTTC. As protein: CASSEGRETQYF. The chain couples TRBV10-1 to TRBJ2-5; D remains ambiguous. CDR3 length equals 12 residues. From germline, CDR1 is WNHNN and CDR2 SYGVQD (reference sequence). Deletions cut 2 bases from V and 4 bases from J, with 5 bases between.

As concerns this clonotype: A much more abundant neighbour one base away suggests this may be a read error. The rearrangement links TRBV7-2 to TRBJ1-6; D is undetermined. Germline V gene sequence: CDR1 SGHTA, CDR2 FQGNSA. The CDR3 runs 15 residues. The CDR3 loop is CASSFYLSDNSPLHF. The CDR3 DNA reads TGTGCCAGCAGCTTTTACCTCTCCGATAATTCACCCCTCCACTTT.

Many counts were recorded for this clonotype. The chain has TRBV7-9 and TRBJ2-7; D is unclear. Germline CDR1 SEHNR, CDR2 FQNEAQ (reference sequence). Trimming took 7 bases from V and 0 from J, leaving 16 bases between them. The CDR3 is 15 amino acids. CDR3 sequence (DNA): TGTGCCAGCACCCCGCCAGGCGAAAGCTCCTACGAGCAGTACTTC. It yields the protein CASTPPGESSYEQYF.

Worth noting for this clonotype: An end of the junction does not agree with germline; a read error may underlie this. The V call is TRBV11-3, the J call TRBJ1-2; D is possibly TRBD1 (5 bases). Germline assignment: CDR1 SGHNT and CDR2 YENEEA. CDR3 length: 14 amino acids. The CDR3 nucleotides are TGTGCCAGCAGCTTAGTTCGGGGGGATCATGGCTACATCTTC. It yields the protein CASSLVRGDHGYIF.

The chain combines TRBV4-2 with TRBJ2-7, with TRBD1 as a possible D gene (5 bases). The germline CDR1 and CDR2 sequences are LGHNA and YNFKEQ. Trimming took off 3 bases at V and 2 bases at J, with 8 bases between the two ends. This CDR3 is built from 13 residues. DNA for the CDR3: TGTGCCAGCAGCCATGGACACACCTACGAGCAGTACTTC. Translation gives CASSHGHTYEQYF.

V is TRBV25-1 and J is TRBJ2-1; D remains unclear. Trimming took 1 base from V and 0 from J, leaving 7 bases between them. Germline V gene data show CDR1 as MGHDK and CDR2 as SYGVNS. This CDR3 comprises 15 residues. The chain's CDR3 is CASSESSVSYNEQFF. The DNA for the CDR3 is TGTGCCAGCAGTGAATCGAGCGTCTCCTACAATGAGCAGTTCTTC.

This clonotype was seen repeatedly, ten times or more. This chain connects TRBV2 to TRBJ1-6; D call uncertain. The CDR3 is 15 residues long. Germline CDR1 reads SNHLY; CDR2 reads FYNNEI. Between the trimmed V and J ends, which lost 4 bases and 1 base, there was a span of 8 bases. The CDR3 reads CASSVRVSYNSPLHF. In nucleotides, the CDR3 is TGTGCCAGCAGTGTGCGGGTATCCTATAATTCACCCCTCCACTTT. The complete variable domain, with remaining parts taken from reference TRBV2 and TRBJ1-6, reads EPEVTQTPSHQVTQMGQEVILRCVPISNHLYFYWYRQILGQKVEFLVSFYNNEISEKSEIFDDQFSVERPDGSNFTLKIRSTKLEDSAMYFCASSVRVSYNSPLHFGNGTRLTVT.

This clonotype occurred many times. The chain joins TRBV19 to TRBJ2-2; a weak D match, TRBD1 (6 bases). This CDR3 contains 17 residues. Germline values: CDR1 LNHDA, CDR2 SQIVND (reference sequence). The V and J ends lost 3 bases and 0 bases respectively, with 14 bases between them. CDR3 sequence (DNA): TGTGCCAGTAGTATCGAAAGAACAGGGTCGAACACCGGGGAGCTGTTTTTT. Encoded protein: CASSIERTGSNTGELFF. Using reference TRBV19 and TRBJ2-2 for the parts outside the CDR3, the full variable domain is DGGITQSPKYLFRKEGQNVTLSCEQNLNHDAMYWYRQDPGQGLRLIYYSQIVNDFQKGDIAEGYSVSREKKESFPLTVTSAQKNPTAFYLCASSIERTGSNTGELFFGEGSRLTVL.

The chain couples TRBV18 to TRBJ1-5; 11 bases match TRBD1. Germline CDR1 is KGHSH and CDR2 is LQKENI. This CDR3 contains 21 residues. V was pared by 2 bases and J by 1 base, with 16 bases of the junction left unmatched. Here the CDR3 reads CASSPRGRGTGGIGSNQPQHF. CDR3 DNA sequence: TGTGCCAGCTCACCAAGAGGAAGGGGGACAGGGGGAATTGGGAGCAATCAGCCCCAGCATTTT.

A remark on this clonotype: One end of the junction does not line up with germline, which may come from a read error. The rearrangement uses TRBV6-1 and TRBJ1-1; a weak D match, TRBD1 (5 bases). The germline CDR1 and CDR2 sequences are MNHNS and SASEGT. The CDR3 is 13 residues long. CDR3 sequence: CASNQGMYTEASF. As DNA, the CDR3 is TGTGCCAGCAATCAGGGAATGTACACTGAAGCTTCCTTT.

As concerns this clonotype: The germline gene is not matched at one end of the junction; a read error may be the cause. The V call is TRBV28, the J call TRBJ2-7, with 9 bases aligning to TRBD2. The CDR3 loop spans 15 amino acids. Germline V gives CDR1 MDHEN, CDR2 SYDVKM. The CDR3 DNA is TGTGCCAGCAGTTTGAGGGATAGCGGGAGCTACGAGCAGTCCTTC. It translates to CASSLRDSGSYEQSF.

In this sample, this clonotype turned up many times. The CDR3 reads CSADRTSGNTGELFF. The CDR3 DNA is TGCAGTGCGGATCGGACTAGCGGAAACACCGGGGAGCTGTTTTTT. The rearrangement uses TRBV20-1 and TRBJ2-2, with 10 bases lining up with TRBD2. V was clipped by 6 bases and J by 2 bases; unmatched bases: 6. This CDR3 comprises 15 residues. CDR1 DFQATT and CDR2 SNEGSKA come from the germline V gene (reference sequence).

In the case of this clonotype: A read error is likely, as this CDR3 ends without the conserved phenylalanine or tryptophan. The chain recombines TRBV29-1 with TRBJ2-5; D is perhaps TRBD1 or TRBD2 (5 bases each). This CDR3 region has 12 residues. Per germline, CDR1 SQVTM and CDR2 ANQGSEA. The V and J ends lost 4 bases and 2 bases respectively, with 8 bases between them. The DNA for the CDR3 is TGCAGCGTTGGGGACGGGCAAGAGACCCAGTACCTC. This encodes CSVGDGQETQYL.

This clonotype was found many times. The V call is TRBV7-2, the J call TRBJ2-5, with TRBD2 identical over 11 bases. The CDR3 is 16 residues long. In germline, CDR1 is SGHTA, CDR2 FQGNSA. The V and J ends lost 7 bases and 2 bases, in that order; junction bases with no gene match: 9. CDR3 bases: TGTGCCAGCACCCCATCTCGACTAGCGGGACAAGAGACCCAGTACTTC. It is translated as CASTPSRLAGQETQYF.

The chain links TRBV20-1 to TRBJ2-7; 8 positions match TRBD2. CDR1 is DFQATT, CDR2 SNEGSKA, per germline (reference sequence). Trimming at V came to 7 bases and at J to 4 bases, leaving 3 bases not matched to a gene. CDR3 length equals 11 residues. CDR3 sequence: CSVSGMYEQYF. CDR3 coding DNA: TGCAGTGTTAGCGGGATGTACGAGCAGTACTTC.

This clonotype was recorded many times. The chain links TRBV3-1 to TRBJ2-7; TRBD2 aligns across 8 bases. Trimming removed 3 bases from V and 7 bases from J; junction bases left unmatched: 8. The length of the CDR3 is 14 residues. Germline V gene sequence: CDR1 LGHDT, CDR2 YNNKEL (reference sequence). CDR3 in amino acids: CASSHGTSSGEQYF. CDR3 bases: TGTGCCAGCAGCCACGGGACTAGTTCGGGTGAGCAGTACTTC.

This clonotype occurred many times. The chain recombines TRBV28 with TRBJ2-7; a weak D match, TRBD2 (5 bases). Germline CDR1 MDHEN, CDR2 SYDVKM. The CDR3 contains 15 residues. V lost 2 bases to trimming and J lost 1 base, with 12 bases between them. The CDR3: CASSLTGMGSYEQYF. The DNA of the CDR3 is TGTGCCAGCAGTTTAACGGGGATGGGGTCCTACGAGCAGTACTTC.